Shown below are 15 T cell receptor beta chains from a single sample sequenced in a study of T cell changes during pregnancy in multiple sclerosis. Sequencing was performed with immunoSEQ multiplex PCR; in TCRdb, only in-frame clones are kept and a portion is missing. The table has about 84,000 clones, roughly 93% seen once. Sequencing was performed on peripheral blood, taken in the third trimester of pregnancy. All receptors derive from a female donor with multiple sclerosis, enrolled in a pregnancy study.

The V and J genes are TRBV5-4 and TRBJ2-5, with D perhaps matching TRBD2 (5 bases). This CDR3 is 13 amino acids long. Germline CDR1 reads SGHNT; CDR2 reads YYREEE (reference sequence). Between the trimmed V and J ends, which lost 7 bases and 1 base, there was a span of 11 bases. The CDR3 DNA reads TGTGCCAGCCGAGAGGGCAGCCAAGAGACCCAGTACTTC. This translates into CASREGSQETQYF.

As for this clone: One end of the junction varies from germline; a read error may be responsible. V and J are TRBV27 and TRBJ2-7; possibly TRBD1 for D (6 bases). CDR1 is MNHEY, CDR2 SMNVEV, per germline (reference sequence). This CDR3 has 13 residues. Here the CDR3 DNA reads TGTGCCAGCAGTCAGGGGAAATCCTTCGAGCAGTACTTC. Protein: CASSQGKSFEQYF.

This rearrangement joins TRBV18 to TRBJ1-6, with TRBD1 identical over 9 bases. CDR3 length equals 17 residues. The ends lost 2 bases at V and 0 bases at J; junction bases unmatched: 2. Per germline, CDR1 KGHSH and CDR2 LQKENI. CDR3 amino acids: CASSPMDRGSYNSPLHF. The CDR3 nucleotides are TGTGCCAGCTCACCAATGGACAGGGGCTCCTATAATTCACCCCTCCACTTT.

The rearrangement uses TRBV5-1 and TRBJ1-5, with 7 bases matching TRBD1. CDR3 size: 15 residues. Per germline, CDR1 SGHRS and CDR2 YFSETQ. The J segment lost 3 bases and the V segment lost 0 bases, leaving 3 bases of the junction unmatched. The CDR3 DNA reads TGCGCCAGCAGCTTGGGAGGGGGCGTCAATCAGCCCCAGCATTTT. Its protein product is CASSLGGGVNQPQHF. The full variable domain, with the rest looked up from reference TRBV5-1 and TRBJ1-5, is KAGVTQTPRYLIKTRGQQVTLSCSPISGHRSVSWYQQTPGQGLQFLFEYFSETQRNKGNFPGRFSGRQFSNSRSEMNVSTLELGDSALYLCASSLGGGVNQPQHFGDGTRLSIL.

The chain uses TRBV4-1 and TRBJ2-1, with 9 bases that match TRBD1. The ends lost 0 bases at V and 1 base at J; junction bases unmatched: 7. CDR1 is MGHRA, CDR2 YSYEKL, per germline. This CDR3 comprises 18 residues. DNA for the CDR3: TGCGCCAGCAGCCAAGATCCTAAGGACAGGGGTTCCTACAATGAGCAGTTCTTC. Protein sequence: CASSQDPKDRGSYNEQFF.

This clone was seen once. The chain is built from TRBV4-1 and TRBJ2-3; D is undetermined. The CDR3 has 15 amino acids. Between the trimmed V and J ends, which lost 0 bases and 0 bases, there was a span of 7 bases. CDR1 is MGHRA and CDR2 is YSYEKL in the germline V gene. The CDR3 DNA is TGCGCCAGCAGCCAAGATTGGGCTAGCACAGATACGCAGTATTTT. Its protein is CASSQDWASTDTQYF.

The chain recombines TRBV7-9 with TRBJ1-1; D uncertain. There are 15 residues in the CDR3. Germline CDR1 SEHNR, CDR2 FQNEAQ (reference sequence). V gave up 5 bases and J gave up 1 base, with 14 bases separating them. The CDR3 region is CASSVGLKRNTEAFF. The DNA of the CDR3 is TGTGCCAGCAGCGTCGGACTTAAGCGGAACACTGAAGCTTTCTTT.

The rearrangement links TRBV19 to TRBJ1-4; 7 nucleotides match TRBD1. Germline V gene lookup returns CDR1 LNHDA and CDR2 SQIVND (reference sequence). V lost 5 bases to trimming and J lost 10 bases; unmatched junction nucleotides: 7. The CDR3 is 13 residues long. CDR3 protein: CASSFQGEVKLFF. CDR3 nucleotide sequence: TGTGCCAGTAGTTTTCAGGGGGAAGTAAAACTGTTTTTT. The complete variable domain, with remaining parts taken from reference TRBV19 and TRBJ1-4, reads DGGITQSPKYLFRKEGQNVTLSCEQNLNHDAMYWYRQDPGQGLRLIYYSQIVNDFQKGDIAEGYSVSREKKESFPLTVTSAQKNPTAFYLCASSFQGEVKLFFGSGTQLSVL.

J is TRBJ2-3 and V is TRBV5-6, with 7 bases aligning to TRBD1. The CDR3 covers 17 residues. Germline V gene sequence: CDR1 SGHDT, CDR2 YYEEEE. J gave up 4 bases and V 0 bases, and 11 bases lay outside the gene matches. CDR3 coding DNA: TGTGCCAGCAGCTTGGGGGTGACAGGGCGACTTTCAGATACGCAGTATTTT. This encodes CASSLGVTGRLSDTQYF.

The chain is built from TRBV13 and TRBJ2-1; D remains unclear. V gave up 5 bases and J gave up 5 bases, with 7 bases separating them. Germline V CDR1 and CDR2: PRHDT, FYEKMQ (reference sequence). This CDR3 has 12 residues. The CDR3 region is CASSPLHNEQFF. CDR3 in DNA: TGTGCCAGCAGCCCTCTCCACAATGAGCAGTTCTTC.

The gene calls are TRBV6-4 and TRBJ2-1; weak D call: TRBD1 (5 bases). V was trimmed by 3 bases and J by 13 bases, leaving 16 bases between them. This CDR3 spans 13 amino acids. CDR1 and CDR2 (germline): MRHNA, SNTAGT. The CDR3 nucleotides read TGTGCCAGCAGTGAGACGACAGACCGGGCCCAGTTCTTC. Encoded protein: CASSETTDRAQFF.

The chain has TRBV4-1 and TRBJ1-2; D might be TRBD1 (5 bases). With 1 base removed from V and 6 bases from J, the gap between germline ends came to 12 bases. The CDR3 is 14 residues long. CDR1 and CDR2 from the germline V gene are MGHRA and YSYEKL. CDR3 in DNA: TGCGCCAGCAGCCAAGTTGGGGGGTTCGATGGCTACACCTTC. As protein: CASSQVGGFDGYTF.

The count of this clone is one. The chain uses TRBV6-1 and TRBJ1-4, with D tentatively TRBD1 (6 bases). The CDR3 is made up of 14 amino acids. V lost 4 bases, J lost 10 bases, and 16 bases lay in between. Germline CDR1 is MNHNS and CDR2 is SASEGT. In nucleotides, the CDR3 is TGTGCCAGCAGTGCCTCAGGGGATGTTGCAAAACTGTTTTTT. Protein sequence: CASSASGDVAKLFF.

This chain joins TRBV9 and TRBJ2-7; 11 bases are shared with TRBD2. Germline trimming cut 0 bases from V and 6 bases from J; bases unmatched to any gene: 5. CDR1 and CDR2 from the germline V gene are SGDLS and YYNGEE. CDR3 length: 15 amino acids. The CDR3 DNA reads as TGTGCCAGCAGCGTAGGGCTAGCGGGGGGATCCGAGCAGTACTTC. Amino acids: CASSVGLAGGSEQYF.

V and J are TRBV7-2 and TRBJ1-6; TRBD1 is a possible D gene (6 bases). Germline CDR1 and CDR2: SGHTA and FQGNSA. Trimming removed 1 base at V and 7 bases at J, with 14 bases between. The CDR3 covers 16 residues. CDR3 bases: TGTGCCAGCAGCTTAGGACCGGGGGGGCGGAATTCACCCCTCCACTTT. It yields the protein CASSLGPGGRNSPLHF.